There are many counts of the clone carrying this T cell receptor (beta chain). Its target is not known. This entry comes from a study of T-cell memory formation after mild COVID-19. Researchers used 5'RACE with constant-segment primers to make TCR alpha and TCR beta cDNA libraries that carry sample barcodes and UMIs. TCRdb itself ran the 5' RACE reads through MiXCR, one entry per CDR3 protein. Counted here are about 27,000 distinct CDR3 sequences, about 7.4% occurring once; the ten biggest clones make up over 12%. V trimming: 6 bases; J trimming: 2 bases; junction bases outside the gene matches: 9. The CDR3 extends over 15 amino acids. The germline CDR1 and CDR2 sequences are SGHRS and YFSETQ. Study-wide results and caveats: Some clones that responded were present in memory (sampled pre-infection), which suggests cross-reactive memory joined. Contracting CD4+ clones lay largely in CM and EM, with CD8+ ones residing in EMRA.

The specimen was PBMCs or a T cell subset sorted from them (not recorded which). The TCR comes from an adult woman who had mild COVID-19 (a few samples of this study predate the infection). Cell type and time point are not known. The chain recombines TRBV5-1 with TRBJ2-5; 8 nucleotides agree with TRBD2. Here the CDR3 reads CASKFSGASQETQYF. The DNA of the CDR3 is TGCGCCAGCAAATTTAGCGGGGCATCTCAAGAGACCCAGTACTTC.